Below, 17 T cell receptor beta chains from the same sample are listed, as sequenced in a study of blood T cell repertoires in COVID-19. The data were produced by immunoSEQ multiplex PCR, yet TCRdb's version contains in-frame clones alone and is incomplete. This table holds approximately 260,000 clones, 75% to 95% found once. The sequenced material came from PBMCs or T cells enriched from blood (not recorded which). These receptors originate from a woman younger than 30 who had recovered from COVID-19.

V gene TRBV3-1 (or the pseudogene TRBV3-2) combines with J gene TRBJ2-5; the match to TRBD1 covers 7 bases. The CDR3 is 17 amino acids. With V trimmed by 2 bases and J by 2 bases, 11 bases remained unmatched. CDR1 is LGHDT, CDR2 YNNKEL, per germline (reference sequence). The CDR3 sequence is CASSQFLGTGDQETQYF. CDR3 DNA: TGTGCCAGCAGCCAATTCCTTGGAACAGGGGATCAAGAGACCCAGTACTTC.

The rearrangement joins TRBV28 to TRBJ2-7; 11 bases align to TRBD2. The CDR3 contains 16 residues. Germline V lookup: CDR1 MDHEN, CDR2 SYDVKM. V lost 7 bases, J lost 1 base, and 9 bases stayed unmatched. The CDR3 nucleotides are TGTGCCAGCACCTTAACCGGGACTAGCGGATCCTACGAGCAGTACTTC. This sequence encodes CASTLTGTSGSYEQYF.

In its sample, this clone was seen once. CDR3: CASGRTSGGDTQYF. Here the CDR3 DNA reads TGTGCCAGCGGTCGGACTAGCGGGGGGGATACGCAGTATTTT. This sequence joins TRBV6-5 and TRBJ2-3, with 14 bases that match TRBD2. The CDR3 totals 14 residues. Germline V CDR1 and CDR2: MNHEY, SVGAGI. The trim removed 8 bases at V and 6 bases at J, leaving 4 bases unmatched.

This clone was counted a single time. The J gene is TRBJ1-5, the V gene TRBV6-1, with 10 bases that match TRBD1. The CDR3 loop spans 15 amino acids. The V gene end was trimmed by 2 bases and the J gene end by 9 bases; junction bases not matched to a gene: 7. Looked up from germline, CDR1 is MNHNS and CDR2 is SASEGT. CDR3 DNA: TGTGCCAGCAGTGAAAGGCGGACAGGGGGGAGGCCCCAGCATTTT. Protein sequence: CASSERRTGGRPQHF.

The chain links TRBV29-1 to TRBJ1-2, with 7 positions matching TRBD1. This CDR3 contains 11 residues. Germline loops: CDR1 SQVTM, CDR2 ANQGSEA. V shed 7 bases, J shed 3 bases, and the junction held 2 bases outside the gene matches. The CDR3 bases are TGCAGCGATGACAGGGACTATGGCTACACCTTC. It translates to CSDDRDYGYTF.

The V gene is TRBV3-1 (or the pseudogene TRBV3-2), the J gene TRBJ1-5, with a weak D call TRBD1 (5 bases). Between the trimmed V and J ends, which lost 0 bases and 7 bases, there was a span of 10 bases. Per germline, CDR1 LGHDT and CDR2 YNNKEL (reference sequence). The length of the CDR3 is 14 residues. The CDR3 sequence is CASSQEVRGQPQHF. CDR3 nucleotide sequence: TGTGCCAGCAGCCAAGAAGTTCGGGGGCAGCCCCAGCATTTT.

The rearrangement uses TRBV20-1 and TRBJ1-1; D is uncertain. V lost 3 bases, J lost 8 bases, and 13 bases lay in between. CDR3 length: 12 amino acids. The germline CDR1 and CDR2 sequences are DFQATT and SNEGSKA (reference sequence). CDR3 amino acids: CSASLTRGEAFF. DNA for the CDR3: TGCAGTGCTAGTCTTACTCGGGGAGAAGCTTTCTTT.

The chain uses TRBV5-1 and TRBJ2-1, with TRBD2 as a possible D gene (6 bases). This CDR3 comprises 15 residues. Germline CDR1 is SGHRS and CDR2 is YFSETQ. The ends were cut back, 1 base at V and 5 bases at J, with 13 bases in the middle. The chain's CDR3 is CASSLLALTHNEQFF. The CDR3 nucleotides read TGCGCCAGCAGCTTGCTAGCGTTAACCCACAATGAGCAGTTCTTC.

V is TRBV19 and J is TRBJ1-5; D is possibly TRBD1 (5 bases). V was clipped by 8 bases and J by 2 bases, with 13 bases between them. Germline V gives CDR1 LNHDA, CDR2 SQIVND (reference sequence). The CDR3 is 14 amino acids. The CDR3: CASAGRGGNQPQHF. In DNA form, the CDR3 reads TGTGCCAGTGCGGGGAGGGGTGGCAATCAGCCCCAGCATTTT. Variable domain in full (rest from reference TRBV19 and TRBJ1-5): DGGITQSPKYLFRKEGQNVTLSCEQNLNHDAMYWYRQDPGQGLRLIYYSQIVNDFQKGDIAEGYSVSREKKESFPLTVTSAQKNPTAFYLCASAGRGGNQPQHFGDGTRLSIL.

The V call is TRBV28, the J call TRBJ1-1; D unclear. The CDR3 consists of 15 residues. Germline V CDR1 and CDR2: MDHEN, SYDVKM. The V end lost 5 bases, the J end lost 0 bases, and 13 bases lay between the germline ends. CDR3 bases: TGTGCCAGCAGTCCCCCCCCACCTATGAACACTGAAGCTTTCTTT. Protein product: CASSPPPPMNTEAFF.

V is TRBV11-3 and J is TRBJ2-5; tentative D call: TRBD2 (6 bases). CDR1 and CDR2 from the germline V gene are SGHNT and YENEEA. This CDR3 spans 15 amino acids. V shed 2 bases and J shed 4 bases, with 14 bases lying between them. CDR3 amino acids: CASSLKLAGIETQYF. In DNA form, the CDR3 reads TGTGCCAGCAGCTTAAAACTAGCTGGTATAGAGACCCAGTACTTC. The full variable domain, with the rest looked up from reference TRBV11-3 and TRBJ2-5, is EAGVVQSPRYKIIEKKQPVAFWCNPISGHNTLYWYLQNLGQGPELLIRYENEEAVDDSQLPKDRFSAERLKGVDSTLKIQPAELGDSAVYLCASSLKLAGIETQYFGPGTRLLVL.

This clone has only one observation. This chain joins TRBV7-2 and TRBJ1-2; 9 bases agree with TRBD1. CDR3 length: 14 amino acids. Germline loops: CDR1 SGHTA, CDR2 FQGNSA. Trimming cost V 5 bases and J 8 bases; bases outside gene matches: 9. The CDR3 is CASSARDRDSGYTF. CDR3 nucleotide sequence: TGTGCCAGCAGCGCCCGGGACAGGGACAGCGGCTACACCTTC.

CDR3 bases: TGTGCCAGCAGCCAAGAGTTTCTACAGGAGAACTATGGCTACACCTTC. Its translation: CASSQEFLQENYGYTF. The chain links TRBV4-2 to TRBJ1-2, with a possible D match to TRBD1 (5 bases). This CDR3 is built from 16 residues. Germline V gene sequence: CDR1 LGHNA, CDR2 YNFKEQ. The V and J ends lost 0 bases and 2 bases respectively, with 13 bases between them.

The chain combines TRBV18 with TRBJ1-1; D might be TRBD1 (6 bases). The CDR3 has 17 residues. CDR1 is KGHSH, CDR2 LQKENI, per germline. Trimming left V 4 bases short and J 3 bases short, with 21 bases between. The CDR3 DNA reads TGTGCCAGCTCACTCACCATACGACAGGTAGAAGACACTGAAGCTTTCTTT. This encodes CASSLTIRQVEDTEAFF.

V gene TRBV5-6 combines with J gene TRBJ2-5; no clear D. Trimming removed 0 bases at V and 5 bases at J, with 8 bases between. CDR3 length: 13 residues. From germline, CDR1 is SGHDT and CDR2 YYEEEE. The CDR3 region has the DNA TGTGCCAGCAGCTTGGGTCTTCGGGAGACCCAGTACTTC. Translated: CASSLGLRETQYF.

This clone was observed once. The chain carries TRBV7-6 and TRBJ2-1, with D possibly matching TRBD2 (6 bases). This CDR3 has 17 residues. Germline V gives CDR1 SGHVS, CDR2 FNYEAQ. The germline V and J ends were trimmed by 4 bases and 0 bases, with 16 bases remaining between them. CDR3 protein: CASSSAIAVSSYNEQFF. CDR3 coding DNA: TGTGCCAGCAGCTCCGCAATAGCGGTGAGCTCCTACAATGAGCAGTTCTTC.

The chain employs TRBV27 and TRBJ2-1, with D possibly being TRBD1 (6 bases). CDR1 and CDR2 from the germline V gene are MNHEY and SMNVEV (reference sequence). CDR3 size: 13 residues. Trimming removed 0 bases at V and 11 bases at J, with 11 bases between. CDR3 sequence: CASSLSWGLQQFF. DNA for the CDR3: TGTGCCAGCAGTTTATCGTGGGGGCTCCAGCAGTTCTTC.